The 16 T cell receptor beta chains below all came from one sample that was sequenced in a study of immune evolution from preneoplasia to lung adenocarcinoma (dated by TCRdb to 2020 to 2023). Library creation used the immunoSEQ multiplex PCR assay. TCRdb re-hosts the immuneACCESS table, in-frame sequences only. Its copies lack some clones; in the studies checked, an unresolved V gene accounts for under half of them, and the cause for the rest is not known. The sample contains 37,000 or so clones, about 74% of them found a single time. Of the sample, approximately 6.1% is held by the ten largest clones. The sample comprised FFPE invasive lung adenocarcinoma tissue. Taken with the paper, the label for cell subset or site translates to: frankly invasive lung adenocarcinoma (ADC). The source of these receptors is a person between 55 and 70 years old with lung adenocarcinoma.

The chain has TRBV6-5 and TRBJ1-2; 7 bases line up with TRBD1. CDR1 is MNHEY, CDR2 SVGAGI, per germline. V lost 2 bases and J lost 3; bases outside the gene matches: 3. The CDR3 totals 14 residues. The CDR3 region is CASSYDRAYYGYTF. CDR3 DNA sequence: TGTGCCAGCAGTTACGACAGGGCCTACTATGGCTACACCTTC.

The rearrangement joins TRBV4-1 to TRBJ1-3; D unclear. With 3 bases removed from V and 3 bases from J, the gap between germline ends came to 9 bases. Germline CDR1 MGHRA, CDR2 YSYEKL. The CDR3 totals 14 residues. In DNA, the CDR3 is TGCGCCAGCAGCCAGGAGGGCTTTGGAAACACCATATATTTT. Amino acid sequence: CASSQEGFGNTIYF.

This clone was counted a single time. This chain connects TRBV5-1 to TRBJ2-1, with 10 bases identical to TRBD2. The germline gives CDR1 SGHRS, CDR2 YFSETQ. Losses at the gene ends were 3 bases for V and 4 bases for J; bases not matched to a gene: 10. CDR3 size: 17 residues. Here the CDR3 reads CASSSTTSGVPYNEQFF. CDR3 sequence (DNA): TGCGCCAGCAGCTCCACTACTAGCGGGGTTCCTTACAATGAGCAGTTCTTC.

This clone came up a few times. Different DNA sequences within this sample yield the same CDR3. The chain couples TRBV2 to TRBJ1-1; D remains unclear. V dropped 2 bases and J dropped 1 base, with 5 bases sitting between them. The CDR3 is 13 amino acids. Germline loops: CDR1 SNHLY, CDR2 FYNNEI. CDR3 DNA sequence: TGTGCCAGCAGTGAATTGGAGAACACTGAAGCTTTCTTT. It is translated as CASSELENTEAFF.

This chain joins TRBV7-9 and TRBJ2-3; no clear D gene. The CDR3 length is 12 residues. Germline assignment: CDR1 SEHNR and CDR2 FQNEAQ (reference sequence). Trimming took off 7 bases at V and 2 bases at J, with 7 bases between the two ends. The CDR3 coding sequence is TGTGCCAGCACTTCGACCACAGATACGCAGTATTTT. It encodes CASTSTTDTQYF.

The genes are TRBV11-2 and TRBJ1-1; D possibly corresponds to TRBD1 (5 bases). The germline gives CDR1 SGHAT, CDR2 FQNNGV. The CDR3 is made up of 16 amino acids. Deletions cut 5 bases from V and 1 base from J, with 17 bases between. The CDR3 DNA follows: TGTGCCAGCAGCCCCGGAGGGGTCACGCCGAACACTGAAGCTTTCTTT. Its protein product is CASSPGGVTPNTEAFF.

This sequence joins TRBV9 and TRBJ2-5; a weak D match, TRBD2 (5 bases). This CDR3 has 15 amino acids. Trimming took 0 bases from V and 4 from J, leaving 13 bases between them. Germline values: CDR1 SGDLS, CDR2 YYNGEE. The DNA for the CDR3 is TGTGCCAGCAGCGTAGGAGGGCGGACCGGAGAGACCCAGTACTTC. This encodes CASSVGGRTGETQYF.

This sequence joins TRBV19 and TRBJ2-1, with 8 bases aligning to TRBD2. Germline lookup yields CDR1 LNHDA and CDR2 SQIVND (reference sequence). The CDR3 loop spans 14 amino acids. Germline trimming cut 7 bases from V and 4 bases from J; bases unmatched to any gene: 6. The CDR3 DNA is TGTGCCAGTAAGAGGTTAGCGGGGTACAATGAGCAGTTCTTC. Residues: CASKRLAGYNEQFF.

The chain's CDR3 is CAISPGTGGSYEQYF. The CDR3 DNA reads as TGTGCCATCAGTCCCGGGACAGGGGGCTCCTACGAGCAGTACTTC. The chain uses TRBV10-3 and TRBJ2-7; 11 bases line up with TRBD1. V lost 5 bases, J lost 0 bases, and 3 bases stayed unmatched. CDR1 and CDR2 (germline): ENHRY, SYGVKD. This CDR3 has 15 residues.

This chain links TRBV5-1 with TRBJ1-2, with TRBD1 identical over 7 bases. With 4 bases clipped from V and 4 bases from J, the junction kept 7 bases outside the gene matches. Germline loops: CDR1 SGHRS, CDR2 YFSETQ. The CDR3 is 14 residues long. The CDR3 here is CASSLGQDTYGYTF. The CDR3 DNA reads TGCGCCAGCAGCCTAGGACAGGACACCTATGGCTACACCTTC.

The V and J genes are TRBV30 and TRBJ1-1, with a possible D match to TRBD1 (6 bases). V was cut by 1 base and J by 5 bases, with 14 bases left in between. Per the germline V gene, CDR1 is GTSNPN and CDR2 is SVGIG (reference sequence). The CDR3 runs to 14 residues. The CDR3 sequence: CAWSGMLQGTEAFF. CDR3 in DNA: TGTGCCTGGAGTGGGATGTTACAGGGAACTGAAGCTTTCTTT.

CDR3 region: CAAYPSGDEQFF. The CDR3 DNA reads TGTGCCGCCTACCCCTCGGGAGACGAGCAGTTCTTC. This sequence joins TRBV19 and TRBJ2-1; a weak D match, TRBD2 (6 bases). This CDR3 region has 12 residues. The V and J ends lost 11 bases and 10 bases respectively, with 18 bases between them. CDR1 is LNHDA, CDR2 SQIVND, per germline (reference sequence). The full variable domain, with the rest looked up from reference TRBV19 and TRBJ2-1, is DGGITQSPKYLFRKEGQNVTLSCEQNLNHDAMYWYRQDPGQGLRLIYYSQIVNDFQKGDIAEGYSVSREKKESFPLTVTSAQKNPTAFYLCAAYPSGDEQFFGPGTRLTVL.

V usage is TRBV28 and J usage is TRBJ1-1; 7 nucleotides match TRBD1. The CDR3 spans 15 residues. The germline CDR1 and CDR2 sequences are MDHEN and SYDVKM. V lost 3 bases, J lost 4 bases, and 8 bases stayed unmatched. The CDR3 reads CASSLRTGVGTEAFF. The CDR3 DNA follows: TGTGCCAGCAGTTTGAGGACAGGTGTTGGCACTGAAGCTTTCTTT.

The rearrangement links TRBV5-1 to TRBJ2-7; 8 nucleotides line up with TRBD2. V trimming: 3 bases; J trimming: 1 base; junction bases outside the gene matches: 9. Germline CDR1 SGHRS, CDR2 YFSETQ. This CDR3 has 16 residues. The CDR3 is CASSSQGSGSSYEQYF. CDR3 nucleotides: TGCGCCAGCAGCTCTCAGGGGAGCGGGAGTTCCTACGAGCAGTACTTC.

The chain combines TRBV9 with TRBJ2-1, with unresolved D. V was cut by 3 bases and J by 2 bases, with 6 bases left in between. Germline V gives CDR1 SGDLS, CDR2 YYNGEE. The CDR3 length is 13 residues. CDR3 residues: CASSGNPYNEQFF. The CDR3 DNA follows: TGTGCCAGCAGCGGAAACCCCTACAATGAGCAGTTCTTC.

This clone has a single count. The CDR3 DNA reads as TGTGCCAGCCGGAATTCTGGGACTAGCGGCTACGAGCAGTACTTC. It yields the protein CASRNSGTSGYEQYF. J is TRBJ2-7 and V is TRBV28; 11 positions match TRBD2. Losses at the gene ends were 8 bases for V and 3 bases for J; bases not matched to a gene: 9. Germline V gene sequence: CDR1 MDHEN, CDR2 SYDVKM. The CDR3 loop spans 15 amino acids.